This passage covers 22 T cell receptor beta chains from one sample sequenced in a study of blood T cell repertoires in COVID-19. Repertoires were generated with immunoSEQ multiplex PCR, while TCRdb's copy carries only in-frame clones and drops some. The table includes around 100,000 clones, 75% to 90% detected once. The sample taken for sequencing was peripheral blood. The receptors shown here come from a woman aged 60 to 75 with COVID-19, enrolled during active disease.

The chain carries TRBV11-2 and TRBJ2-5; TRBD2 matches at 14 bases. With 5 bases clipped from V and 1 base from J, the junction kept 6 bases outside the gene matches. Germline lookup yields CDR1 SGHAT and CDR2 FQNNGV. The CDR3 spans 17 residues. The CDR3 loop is CASSLRLAGGFQETQYF. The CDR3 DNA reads TGTGCCAGCAGCCTCAGACTAGCGGGGGGGTTCCAAGAGACCCAGTACTTC. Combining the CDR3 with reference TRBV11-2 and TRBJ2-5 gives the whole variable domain EAGVAQSPRYKIIEKRQSVAFWCNPISGHATLYWYQQILGQGPKLLIQFQNNGVVDDSQLPKDRFSAERLKGVDSTLKIQPAKLEDSAVYLCASSLRLAGGFQETQYFGPGTRLLVL.

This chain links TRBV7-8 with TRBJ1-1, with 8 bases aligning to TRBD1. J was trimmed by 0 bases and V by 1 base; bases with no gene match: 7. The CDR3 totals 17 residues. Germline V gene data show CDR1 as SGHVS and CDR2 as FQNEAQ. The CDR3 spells CASSLVRGPLMNTEAFF. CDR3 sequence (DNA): TGTGCCAGCAGCTTAGTCAGGGGGCCCCTTATGAACACTGAAGCTTTCTTT.

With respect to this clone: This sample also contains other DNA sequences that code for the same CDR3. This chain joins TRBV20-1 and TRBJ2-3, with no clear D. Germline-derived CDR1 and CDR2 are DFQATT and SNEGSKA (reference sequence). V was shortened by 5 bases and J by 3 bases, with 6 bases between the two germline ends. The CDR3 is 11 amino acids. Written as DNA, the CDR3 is TGCAGTGCTCGACTGACAGATACGCAGTATTTT. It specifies CSARLTDTQYF.

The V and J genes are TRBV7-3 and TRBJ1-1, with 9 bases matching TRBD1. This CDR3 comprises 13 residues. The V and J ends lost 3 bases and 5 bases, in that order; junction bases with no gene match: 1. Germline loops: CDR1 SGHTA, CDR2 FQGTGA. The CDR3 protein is CASSLDRGTEAFF. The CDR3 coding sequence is TGTGCCAGCAGCTTGGACAGGGGTACTGAAGCTTTCTTT.

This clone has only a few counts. The CDR3 nucleotides read TGTGCCAGCAGCATCCAGACAGGGTACACTGAAGCTTTCTTT. Translation: CASSIQTGYTEAFF. The chain has TRBV5-4 and TRBJ1-1; 7 positions match TRBD1. This CDR3 is built from 14 residues. Trimming took 4 bases from V and 3 from J; bases not matched to a gene: 6. Germline V CDR1 and CDR2: SGHNT, YYREEE (reference sequence).

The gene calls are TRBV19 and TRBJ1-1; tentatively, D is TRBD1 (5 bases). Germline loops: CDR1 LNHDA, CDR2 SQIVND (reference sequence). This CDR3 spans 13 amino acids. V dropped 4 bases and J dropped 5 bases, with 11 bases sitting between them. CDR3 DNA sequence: TGTGCCAGTAGTACAGGGTTCGATACTGAAGCTTTCTTT. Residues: CASSTGFDTEAFF.

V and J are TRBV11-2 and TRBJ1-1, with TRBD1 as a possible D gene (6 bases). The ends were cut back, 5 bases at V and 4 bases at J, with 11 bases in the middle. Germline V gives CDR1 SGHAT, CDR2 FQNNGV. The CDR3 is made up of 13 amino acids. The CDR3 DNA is TGTGCCAGCAGCCTGTACAGGGCCACTGAAGCTTTCTTT. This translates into CASSLYRATEAFF.

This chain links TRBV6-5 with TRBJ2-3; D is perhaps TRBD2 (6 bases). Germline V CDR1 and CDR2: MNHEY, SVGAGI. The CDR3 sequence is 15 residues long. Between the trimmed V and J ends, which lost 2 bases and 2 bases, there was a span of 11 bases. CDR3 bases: TGTGCCAGCAGTTACCGCAGCGGGTACACAGATACGCAGTATTTT. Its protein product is CASSYRSGYTDTQYF.

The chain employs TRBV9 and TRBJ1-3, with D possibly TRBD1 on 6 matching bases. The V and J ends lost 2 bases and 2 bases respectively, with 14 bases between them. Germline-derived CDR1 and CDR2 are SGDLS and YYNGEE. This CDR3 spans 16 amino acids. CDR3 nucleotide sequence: TGTGCCAGCAGCGTTACCGGGACAATCACTGGAAACACCATATATTTT. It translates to CASSVTGTITGNTIYF.

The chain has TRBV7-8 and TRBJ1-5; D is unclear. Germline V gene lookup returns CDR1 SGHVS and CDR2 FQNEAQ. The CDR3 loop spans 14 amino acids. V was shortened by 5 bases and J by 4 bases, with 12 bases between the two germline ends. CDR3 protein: CASSVRETNQPQHF. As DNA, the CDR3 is TGTGCCAGCAGCGTCCGGGAGACTAATCAGCCCCAGCATTTT.

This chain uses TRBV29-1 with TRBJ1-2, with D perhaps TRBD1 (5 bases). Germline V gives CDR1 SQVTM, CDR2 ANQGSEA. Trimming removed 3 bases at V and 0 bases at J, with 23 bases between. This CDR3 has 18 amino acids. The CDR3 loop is CSVDGRGTTYDSNYGYTF. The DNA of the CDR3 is TGCAGCGTTGATGGGAGGGGAACTACTTATGACTCTAACTATGGCTACACCTTC.

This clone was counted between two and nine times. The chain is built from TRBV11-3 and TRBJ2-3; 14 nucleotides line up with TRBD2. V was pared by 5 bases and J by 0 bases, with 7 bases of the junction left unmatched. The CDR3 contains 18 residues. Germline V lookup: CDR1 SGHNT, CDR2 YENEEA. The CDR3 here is CASSPGLAGDTSTDTQYF. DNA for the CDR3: TGTGCCAGCAGCCCGGGACTAGCGGGGGATACTAGCACAGATACGCAGTATTTT.

CDR3: CASRNRDSYEQYF. CDR3 nucleotide sequence: TGTGCCAGTAGGAACAGGGATTCCTACGAGCAGTACTTC. The chain is built from TRBV19 and TRBJ2-7; D is perhaps TRBD1 (6 bases). Trimming shortened V by 6 bases and J by 1 base, and 10 bases separated the two germline ends. There are 13 residues in the CDR3. Germline CDR1 and CDR2: LNHDA and SQIVND (reference sequence).

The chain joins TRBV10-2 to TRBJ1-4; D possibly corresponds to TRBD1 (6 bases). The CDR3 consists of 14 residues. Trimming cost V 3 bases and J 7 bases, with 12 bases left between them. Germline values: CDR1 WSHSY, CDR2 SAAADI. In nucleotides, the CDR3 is TGCGCCAGCAGTGAAGAGGGGGTAGGTGAAAAACTGTTTTTT. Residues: CASSEEGVGEKLFF.

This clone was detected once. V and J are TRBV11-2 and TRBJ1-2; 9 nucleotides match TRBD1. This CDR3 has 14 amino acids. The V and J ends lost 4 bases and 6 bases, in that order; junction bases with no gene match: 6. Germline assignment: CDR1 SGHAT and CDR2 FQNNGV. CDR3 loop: CASSSRWTGDGYTF. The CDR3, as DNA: TGTGCCAGCAGCTCACGCTGGACAGGGGATGGCTACACCTTC.

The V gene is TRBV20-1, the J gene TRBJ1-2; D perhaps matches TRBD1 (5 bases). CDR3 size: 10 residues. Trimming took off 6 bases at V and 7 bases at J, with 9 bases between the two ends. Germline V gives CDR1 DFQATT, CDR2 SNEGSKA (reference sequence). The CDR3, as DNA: TGCAGTGCAAGGAGGGGTGGCTACACCTTC. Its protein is CSARRGGYTF.

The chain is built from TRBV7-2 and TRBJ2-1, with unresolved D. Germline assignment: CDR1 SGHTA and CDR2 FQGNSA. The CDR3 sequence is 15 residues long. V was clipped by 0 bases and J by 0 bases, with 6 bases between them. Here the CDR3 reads CASSLAGSSYNEQFF. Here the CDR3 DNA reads TGTGCCAGCAGCTTAGCGGGCAGCTCCTACAATGAGCAGTTCTTC.

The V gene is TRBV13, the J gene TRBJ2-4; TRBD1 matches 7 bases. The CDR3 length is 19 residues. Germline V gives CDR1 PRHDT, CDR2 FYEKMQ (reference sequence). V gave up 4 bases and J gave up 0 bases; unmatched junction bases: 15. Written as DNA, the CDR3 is TGTGCCAGCAGCTCAACAGGGGCAGGGGGTCGGGTAGCCAAAAACATTCAGTACTTC. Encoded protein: CASSSTGAGGRVAKNIQYF.

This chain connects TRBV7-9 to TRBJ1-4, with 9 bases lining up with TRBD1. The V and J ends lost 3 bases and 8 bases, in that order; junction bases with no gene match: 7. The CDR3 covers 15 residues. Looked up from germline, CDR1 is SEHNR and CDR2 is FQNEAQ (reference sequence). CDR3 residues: CASSFRQGVEEKLFF. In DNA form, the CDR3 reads TGTGCCAGCAGCTTTCGACAGGGGGTGGAGGAAAAACTGTTTTTT. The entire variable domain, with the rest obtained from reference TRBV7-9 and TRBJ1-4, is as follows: DTGVSQNPRHKITKRGQNVTFRCDPISEHNRLYWYRQTLGQGPEFLTYFQNEAQLEKSRLLSDRFSAERPKGSFSTLEIQRTEQGDSAMYLCASSFRQGVEEKLFFGSGTQLSVL.

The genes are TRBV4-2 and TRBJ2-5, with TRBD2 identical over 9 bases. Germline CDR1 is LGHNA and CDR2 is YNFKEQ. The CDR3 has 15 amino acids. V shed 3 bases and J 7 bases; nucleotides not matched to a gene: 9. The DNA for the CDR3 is TGTGCCAGCAGCCAGTCTAGCGGGGACTCCGGGACCCAGTACTTC. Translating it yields CASSQSSGDSGTQYF.

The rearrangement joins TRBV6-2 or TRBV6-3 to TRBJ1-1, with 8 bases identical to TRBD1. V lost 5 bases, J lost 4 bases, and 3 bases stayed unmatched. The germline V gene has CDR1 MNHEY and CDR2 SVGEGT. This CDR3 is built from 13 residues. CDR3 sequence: CASSTQGGTEAFF. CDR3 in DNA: TGTGCCAGCAGTACACAGGGGGGCACTGAAGCTTTCTTT.

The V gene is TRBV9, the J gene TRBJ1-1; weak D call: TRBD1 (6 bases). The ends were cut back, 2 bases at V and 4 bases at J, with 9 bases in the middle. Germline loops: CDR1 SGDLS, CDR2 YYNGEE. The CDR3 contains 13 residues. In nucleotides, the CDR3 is TGTGCCAGCAGCGTGGGGGGGCCCACTGAAGCTTTCTTT. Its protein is CASSVGGPTEAFF.